A single T cell receptor beta chain is shown here with its context. This clonotype was seen many times. Its cognate antigen has yet to be identified. Per-base qualities were not stored, and no clone one base away is much larger. Trimming removed 0 bases from V and 0 bases from J, leaving 9 bases between the germline ends. The germline V gene supplies CDR1 MGHRA and CDR2 YSYEKL. CDR3 length: 16 amino acids, cysteine to phenylalanine. The kept DNA is CDR3 alone, 48 bases in frame from the first base. This sample was included in a study of CD8 T cells in ankylosing spondylitis (dated by TCRdb to the late 2010s). For the study in its entirety: The study set out to find disease-linked TCR variants by profiling T cell receptor beta repertoires in ankylosing spondylitis patients and healthy donors. Samples of peripheral blood were taken, and for ankylosing spondylitis patients, synovial fluid was collected as well. In total, the full study cohort was made up of roughly 110 healthy donors and approximately 24 ankylosing spondylitis patients.

Overall study outcomes, separate from this receptor: A TCR beta motif made up of several highly homologous amino acid variants appeared to be characteristic of blood from ankylosing spondylitis patients. The disease-linked clones had a CD8+ phenotype and were found at relatively low frequencies in peripheral blood. Some motif variants had previously been reported in the synovial fluid and blood of reactive arthritis patients, which suggests shared mechanisms of disease initiation. The disease-linked clones were reported as significantly enriched in matched synovial fluid samples from ankylosing spondylitis patients.

This sample was sequenced with an Illumina HiSeq 2500. TCR beta libraries were prepared by quantitative 5'-RACE with molecular barcodes. Under the source paper's analysis protocol: Disease-linked TCR variants were identified with a new computational method built on a probabilistic model of VDJ rearrangement. TCRdb cleaned the public reads at Q25 with fastp, built clones with MiXCR and kept in-frame beta chains. Every entry covers one CDR3 protein and lists the most common genes and DNA from its rows. These V and J calls derive from TCRdb rather than the authors' analysis. In all, the sample holds about 200,000 distinct CDR3 sequences, and around 25% of those were seen once. Approximately 6.6% of the sample lies in the top ten.

The receptor was derived from a male donor with ankylosing spondylitis or in good health (not recorded which). Material for sequencing was blood, either unsorted or a sorted T cell fraction (not recorded which). The chain uses TRBV4-1 and TRBJ1-3; perhaps TRBD1 is the D gene, with 6 bases matching. The CDR3 here reads CASSQERTVSGNTIYF. The DNA is as follows: TGCGCCAGCAGCCAAGAGAGGACAGTCTCTGGAAACACCATATATTTT.